This TCR beta chain was found in a study of cytomegalovirus exposure and HLA in healthy donors. A note on this clone: The antigen is unknown.

PCR was performed using 60 Vbeta and 13 Jbeta primers. TCRdb's table, derived via immunoSEQ multiplex PCR, lists solely in-frame clones and lacks some. This sample has under 250,000 clones, with 85% found just once. The CDR3 covers 17 residues. CDR1 and CDR2 from the germline V gene are LGHNA and YNFKEQ. V shed 2 bases, J shed 10 bases, and the junction held 16 bases outside the gene matches. Overall study findings and caveats: By HLA locus, TCR association rates varied in a later analysis, with DRB1 showing the most and HLA-C the fewest.

This clonotype was sampled from a woman aged 45-59 years in good health and CMV-seronegative. The chain carries TRBV4-2 and TRBJ2-1; 8 nucleotides line up with TRBD2. Sample: PBMCs. For the CDR3, the DNA is TGTGCCAGCAGCCAAACTATAGCGGGACGGGTCCGTAAAGAGCAGTTCTTC. Protein: CASSQTIAGRVRKEQFF.